The source of this T cell receptor beta chain is a study of technical replicates of blood from a few donors. Sequencing was performed with immunoSEQ multiplex PCR; in TCRdb, only in-frame clones are kept and a portion is missing. The sample includes 70,000 or so clones, 91% of them seen just once. The CDR3 spans 15 residues. V dropped 0 bases and J dropped 6 bases, with 15 bases sitting between them. Germline CDR1 is SGHNT and CDR2 is YYREEE (reference sequence). This chain connects TRBV5-4 to TRBJ1-2, with D tentatively TRBD1 (5 bases). Sequenced material: T cells isolated from PBMCs. The clonotype was recovered from a human donor in good health. Some clones in this sample may be carry-over from other donors' samples. The CDR3 spells CASSLGSSGYDGYTF. Written as DNA, the CDR3 is TGTGCCAGCAGCTTGGGATCTTCAGGGTACGATGGCTACACCTTC.